This T cell receptor beta chain was found in a study of molecular identifiers for immune sequencing clone quantification. Findings and caveats of the study: Reports indicate spiked Jurkat TCR RNA from one cell could be found among roughly 950,000 naive cells.

This clonotype has a handful of counts. Its antigen is undetermined. The authors built bulk TCR libraries by previously described methods with listed TCR primers. MiXCR was run by TCRdb on the PCR reads, yielding one entry per CDR3 protein. The sample contains approximately 550,000 distinct CDR3 sequences, around 23% of which appear only once. Naive CD8 libraries came from around 20,000 to 990,000 sorted cells with 10%, 30% or 50% RNA. The CDR3 runs 15 residues. Per the germline V gene, CDR1 is MNHEY and CDR2 is SMNVEV (reference sequence). Trimming at V came to 4 bases and at J to 3 bases, leaving 7 bases not matched to a gene.

The sample was naive CD8+ T cells from blood, with Jurkat cell RNA spiked in. Subset denoted: FACS-sorted CD8+CD4-CCR7+CD45RA+ naive T cells. The origin of this receptor is a human donor in good health. Some libraries in this study had Jurkat cell RNA spiked in. J is TRBJ2-7 and V is TRBV27; TRBD1 aligns across 9 bases. This CDR3 is CASSSGQGTDYEQYF. The CDR3 bases are TGTGCCAGCAGTTCAGGACAGGGGACTGACTACGAGCAGTACTTC.